A single T cell receptor (beta chain) is shown here with its context. This clonotype was seen a few times. Which antigen it targets is not known. There are no base qualities to consult, and no much larger clone falls within one base. There are 13 amino acids in the CDR3, from cysteine to phenylalanine inclusive. The kept DNA is CDR3 alone, 39 bases in frame from the first base. The germline V gene (reference sequence) yields MNHEY for CDR1 and SMNVEV for CDR2. V gives up 6 bases and J gives up 4 bases, and the segment between their germline ends measures 12 bases. This sample was taken from a study of T cell repertoires in cytomegalovirus infection (dated by TCRdb to the late 2010s). Turning to the overall study: Alongside well-studied HLA-B-restricted epitopes, the peptide stimulations were aimed at recently identified HLA-C-restricted CMV epitopes, whose presentation resists viral immunomodulation. Donor HLA type was relevant to the analysis, as public TCR beta signatures indicated carriage of CMV infection together with the matching HLA type. The full study reports these points: In both this cohort and an independent approximately 350-donor cohort, the cumulative frequency of public TCR beta family members distinguished carriers of CMV infection plus the relevant HLA type. The ex vivo response was dominated by HLA-C-restricted CMV-specific TCR beta clonotypes, which also provided the single most frequent clonotype in two of eight donors.

Interpreted using the paper, the treatment or condition label stands for: in vitro stimulation with specific CMV peptide epitopes to enrich CMV-specific T cells. The instrument given in TCRdb is Illumina HiSeq 1500. Through fastp at Q25 and MiXCR, TCRdb rebuilt clones from the public reads, retaining in-frame beta chains. Rows matching on CDR3 protein sequence are summarized as one entry with the most common DNA and genes. The sample data list hundreds of thousands of distinct CDR3 sequences, and roughly 33% of these were observed just once. Around an eighth of the sample comes from the top ten. The sample here was cultured CD8+ T cells from PBMCs, taken from culture after CMV antigen stimulation. The chain employs TRBV27 and TRBJ1-2; D gene: possibly TRBD1, on 5 matching bases. This TCR was recovered from a human donor in good health (CMV status not recorded). Some clones in this sample may be carry-over from other donors' samples. The CDR3 region reads CASRPGTVYGYTF. The nucleotides read TGTGCCAGCAGGCCCGGGACGGTCTATGGCTACACCTTC.